Following are 32 T cell receptor beta chains from one sample sequenced in a study of Graves' ophthalmopathy and Graves' hyperthyroidism. Beta-chain TCR CDR3 regions were amplified from RNA transcripts. In the first round, RT-PCR was carried out with HTBI primers, and a multiplex PCR formed the second round. TCRdb itself ran the multiplex PCR reads through MiXCR, one entry per CDR3 protein. The repertoire has more than 550,000 distinct CDR3 sequences, 35% to 50% of them found once; the top ten carry 3% to 4%. The sequencing input was peripheral blood. The receptor source for this set is an adult man with Graves' ophthalmopathy.

This clonotype turned up a few times. The rearrangement links TRBV5-1 to TRBJ1-2; D call uncertain. Germline lookup yields CDR1 SGHRS and CDR2 YFSETQ. The length of the CDR3 is 15 residues. V was trimmed by 4 bases and J by 2 bases, leaving 15 bases between them. CDR3 nucleotide sequence: TGCGCCAGCAGCCCCGTCGGGAGGCGCAACTATGGCTACACCTTC. The encoded protein is CASSPVGRRNYGYTF.

The chain links TRBV29-1 to TRBJ2-7, with unresolved D. The CDR3 is made up of 14 amino acids. Per germline, CDR1 SQVTM and CDR2 ANQGSEA. V lost 8 bases, J lost 0 bases, and 17 bases lay in between. CDR3 sequence reads: CSLAPDPISYEQYF. The CDR3 region has the DNA TGCAGCTTAGCTCCGGACCCGATCTCCTACGAGCAGTACTTC.

This clonotype has more than one count but fewer than ten. The chain employs TRBV5-1 and TRBJ2-7; tentative D call: TRBD2 (6 bases). The CDR3 extends over 15 amino acids. In germline, CDR1 is SGHRS, CDR2 YFSETQ. The ends were cut back, 0 bases at V and 2 bases at J, with 12 bases in the middle. The CDR3 DNA reads TGCGCCAGCAGCTTGGTTATCGGGGGTACCTACGAGCAGTACTTC. It specifies CASSLVIGGTYEQYF.

Concerning this clonotype itself: A much bigger clone sits one base away, suggesting this may be a read error. The chain links TRBV12-3 or TRBV12-4 to TRBJ2-5, with D possibly being TRBD2 (6 bases). The CDR3 sequence is 15 residues long. CDR3 loop: CASNLRWRGRETQYF. The CDR3 DNA reads TGTGCCAGCAATTTAAGGTGGAGGGGTCGTGAGACCCAGTACTTC.

This clonotype was seen just once. This clone may be a read error of a much larger clone one base away. The chain joins TRBV2 to TRBJ1-1; 8 bases align to TRBD1. The CDR3 is 14 residues long. Germline CDR1 reads SNHLY; CDR2 reads FYNNEI. V trimming: 3 bases; J trimming: 4 bases; junction bases outside the gene matches: 4. In DNA form, the CDR3 reads TGTGCCAGCAGTGACAGGGGGCAGGTCACTGAAGCTTTCTTT. Protein: CASSDRGQVTEAFF.

This clonotype came up many times. The gene calls are TRBV7-9 and TRBJ1-6; D ambiguous. V was pared by 0 bases and J by 3 bases, with 6 bases between. CDR3 size: 15 residues. Germline V gene lookup returns CDR1 SEHNR and CDR2 FQNEAQ (reference sequence). The CDR3, as DNA: TGTGCCAGCAGCTTAGCAGGCAGCTATAATTCACCCCTCCACTTT. Translated: CASSLAGSYNSPLHF.

The chain uses TRBV15 and TRBJ2-7; D remains unclear. The CDR3 is 13 residues long. V was pared by 3 bases and J by 5 bases, with 11 bases between. The V gene's germline CDR1 is LNHNV and CDR2 YYDKDF (reference sequence). Here the CDR3 reads CATSSYTAHEQYF. The CDR3 DNA reads as TGTGCCACCAGCAGTTACACGGCCCACGAGCAGTACTTC.

In its sample, this clonotype was seen a few times. DNA for the CDR3: TGTGCCAGCAGCTTGACCCTGGACAGGCCCGGGGAGACCCAGTACTTC. It encodes CASSLTLDRPGETQYF. The chain employs TRBV5-4 and TRBJ2-5; 7 nucleotides agree with TRBD1. CDR3 length: 16 amino acids. Germline values: CDR1 SGHNT, CDR2 YYREEE (reference sequence). Unmatched junction bases numbered 11, after V lost 1 base and J lost 5 bases.

This clonotype has only a few counts. V usage is TRBV6-6 and J usage is TRBJ2-2, with D perhaps being TRBD1 or TRBD2 (5 bases each). V was shortened by 5 bases and J by 4 bases, with 17 bases between the two germline ends. The CDR3 length is 16 residues. Germline V gene lookup returns CDR1 MNHNY and CDR2 SVGAGI (reference sequence). CDR3: CASSKPGYGGTGELFF. In DNA, the CDR3 is TGTGCCAGCAGTAAACCGGGATATGGGGGCACCGGGGAGCTGTTTTTT.

V and J are TRBV4-1 and TRBJ1-4, with 11 bases lining up with TRBD1. From germline, CDR1 is MGHRA and CDR2 YSYEKL. CDR3 size: 15 residues. The trim removed 2 bases at V and 8 bases at J, leaving 4 bases unmatched. The CDR3 here is CASSQPGQGAEKLFF. The CDR3 bases are TGCGCCAGCAGCCAACCCGGACAGGGGGCCGAAAAACTGTTTTTT.

This clonotype was counted a few times. The genes are TRBV11-2 and TRBJ1-2; no clear D gene. The CDR3 runs to 14 residues. Per germline, CDR1 SGHAT and CDR2 FQNNGV. V was trimmed by 1 base and J by 2 bases, leaving 8 bases between them. CDR3 sequence: CASSLAAVNYGYTF. The DNA for the CDR3 is TGTGCCAGCAGCTTAGCCGCAGTAAACTATGGCTACACCTTC.

This sequence joins TRBV10-3 and TRBJ2-7; TRBD2 matches 12 bases. Trimming took 10 bases from V and 6 from J; bases not matched to a gene: 10. Germline V gene lookup returns CDR1 ENHRY and CDR2 SYGVKD. The length of the CDR3 is 14 residues. The CDR3 nucleotides are TGTGCCACTGGACTAGCGGGACAGGGAGTCGAGCAGTACTTC. It yields the protein CATGLAGQGVEQYF.

This clonotype showed up many times. The J gene is TRBJ2-3, the V gene TRBV20-1; D perhaps matches TRBD2 (6 bases). The CDR3 is 14 amino acids. The germline CDR1 and CDR2 sequences are DFQATT and SNEGSKA (reference sequence). The V gene lost 6 bases and the J gene lost 4 bases, with 17 bases spanning the gap. The CDR3, as DNA: TGCAGTGCCTTTATCCGGGGAGGCGCAGATACGCAGTATTTT. Its translation: CSAFIRGGADTQYF.

This clonotype was recorded many times. The CDR3 DNA reads as TGTGCCAGCAGCGTAGGTTTGACAGGCGGCCAGCATTTT. As protein: CASSVGLTGGQHF. The chain has TRBV9 and TRBJ1-5, with TRBD1 as a possible D gene (6 bases). The CDR3 spans 13 residues. Trimming cost V 0 bases and J 12 bases, with 13 bases left between them. The germline V gene encodes CDR1 SGDLS and CDR2 YYNGEE.

This clonotype was detected once. Germline is not matched at one junction end, which may reflect a read error. V usage is TRBV6-9 and J usage is TRBJ1-6; 8 nucleotides match TRBD1. The germline gives CDR1 MNHGY, CDR2 SVAAGI. CDR3 size: 13 residues. The CDR3 DNA follows: TGTGCCATCAGTGGGGACAGGCGTTCACCCCTCCACTTT. Protein product: CAISGDRRSPLHF.

The sample holds one count of this clonotype. The chain combines TRBV10-3 with TRBJ1-2; TRBD1 is a possible D gene (6 bases). Germline V gene data show CDR1 as ENHRY and CDR2 as SYGVKD. The CDR3 runs to 12 residues. V lost 4 bases and J 6 bases, leaving 9 bases between the germline ends. CDR3 nucleotides: TGTGCCATCAGTGCTGGACAGCATGGCTACACCTTC. It specifies CAISAGQHGYTF.

Remarks on this clonotype: This may arise from a read error, as a much more abundant clone is one base away. The chain recombines TRBV4-2 with TRBJ1-2; TRBD1 might be the D (6 bases). CDR3 size: 13 residues. Germline values: CDR1 LGHNA, CDR2 YNFKEQ. Between the trimmed V and J ends, which lost 5 bases and 8 bases, there was a span of 15 bases. CDR3 loop: CASSLGGSAGYTF. The CDR3 nucleotides are TGTGCCAGCAGCTTGGGGGGCAGCGCAGGCTACACCTTC.

Turning to this clonotype: A junction boundary mismatches the germline segment, possibly from a read error. This rearrangement joins TRBV10-3 to TRBJ1-4; the D gene is possibly TRBD1 (6 bases). CDR3 length equals 16 residues. Per germline, CDR1 ENHRY and CDR2 SYGVKD. CDR3 nucleotides: TGTGCCAGCAGTGTCGTCACCGACAGGAGGAATGAAAAACTGTTTTTT. It specifies CASSVVTDRRNEKLFF.

This clonotype was observed at least ten times. The V call is TRBV12-3 or TRBV12-4, the J call TRBJ1-1; D gene ambiguous. V lost 1 base and J 5 bases, leaving 8 bases between the germline ends. This CDR3 is 13 amino acids long. CDR3 protein: CASSLEPLTEAFF. DNA for the CDR3: TGTGCCAGCAGTTTAGAGCCCCTTACTGAAGCTTTCTTT.

This clonotype was seen once. This may be a read error: a much more frequent sequence differs by one nucleotide. The rearrangement uses TRBV10-2 and TRBJ1-2; D possibly corresponds to TRBD1 (5 bases). The germline gives CDR1 WSHSY, CDR2 SAAADI. The length of the CDR3 is 13 residues. The ends were cut back, 6 bases at V and 5 bases at J, with 13 bases in the middle. The CDR3 DNA reads TGCGCCAGCAGCCCCCCGGGGGAATATGGCTACACCTTC. Protein: CASSPPGEYGYTF.

This clonotype was seen more than once but under ten times. The CDR3: CATRDSRTYEQYF. The DNA of the CDR3 is TGTGCCACCCGGGACAGCCGAACCTACGAGCAGTACTTC. This chain links TRBV27 with TRBJ2-7; 7 bases fit TRBD1. The CDR3 runs 13 residues. V lost 10 bases to trimming and J lost 2 bases; unmatched junction nucleotides: 8. Germline V gives CDR1 MNHEY, CDR2 SMNVEV (reference sequence).

The CDR3 region is CASRPGQGSTQYF. In nucleotides, the CDR3 is TGTGCCAGCAGGCCCGGACAGGGATCGACCCAGTACTTC. V and J are TRBV6-5 and TRBJ2-5; 8 bases are shared with TRBD1. Germline CDR1 MNHEY, CDR2 SVGAGI. The CDR3 is made up of 13 amino acids. The V and J ends lost 6 bases and 7 bases, in that order; junction bases with no gene match: 7.

This clonotype has a count of ten or more. V gene TRBV5-1 combines with J gene TRBJ1-2; D gene ambiguous. V lost 1 base and J lost 2, with 9 bases in between. The CDR3 consists of 14 residues. Germline V lookup: CDR1 SGHRS, CDR2 YFSETQ. The CDR3 loop reads CASSLSPRNYGYTF. Written as DNA, the CDR3 is TGCGCCAGCAGCTTGTCTCCACGAAACTATGGCTACACCTTC.

A single count supports this clonotype. Mismatch with germline at one junction end may stem from a read error. This chain links TRBV7-8 with TRBJ2-6; D might be TRBD1 (5 bases). This CDR3 has 13 amino acids. Germline-derived CDR1 and CDR2 are SGHVS and FQNEAQ. The CDR3 bases are TGTGCCAGCAGCTTGACAGCCGCCAACGACCTGACTTTC. Residues: CASSLTAANDLTF.

This clonotype was counted only a few times. V is TRBV10-1 and J is TRBJ1-5, with a weak D call TRBD1 (6 bases). Trimming took 0 bases from V and 6 from J, leaving 15 bases between them. Germline V gene lookup returns CDR1 WNHNN and CDR2 SYGVQD (reference sequence). This CDR3 region has 16 residues. The CDR3 nucleotides read TGCGCCAGCAGTGAGTCCCCGGAGGGGGGGCTTCAGCCCCAGCATTTT. It translates to CASSESPEGGLQPQHF.

This sequence joins TRBV29-1 and TRBJ1-4, with 7 bases aligning to TRBD1. The CDR3 runs 14 residues. The V segment lost 7 bases and the J segment 7 bases; nucleotides outside the gene matches: 12. The germline V gene encodes CDR1 SQVTM and CDR2 ANQGSEA. This CDR3 is CSAIQGRNTEKLFF. The CDR3 bases are TGCAGCGCGATACAGGGGCGGAACACTGAAAAACTGTTTTTT.

CDR3 nucleotide sequence: TGTGCCAGCAGGCCAACCGGGACAGGAAACACCATATATTTT. This codes for CASRPTGTGNTIYF. This rearrangement joins TRBV2 to TRBJ1-3, with D perhaps matching TRBD1 (6 bases). The CDR3 has 14 amino acids. Per the germline V gene, CDR1 is SNHLY and CDR2 is FYNNEI. V was pared by 6 bases and J by 4 bases, with 13 bases between.

This clonotype was recorded many times. This chain links TRBV5-6 with TRBJ1-2; 9 bases are shared with TRBD1. CDR3 length: 14 amino acids. The V segment lost 4 bases and the J segment 7 bases; nucleotides outside the gene matches: 8. The V gene's germline CDR1 is SGHDT and CDR2 YYEEEE. DNA for the CDR3: TGTGCCAGCAGCCGCTTTGACAGGGGGTTTGGCTACACCTTC. Its protein product is CASSRFDRGFGYTF.

The chain has TRBV13 and TRBJ2-2; 10 nucleotides agree with TRBD1. This CDR3 has 15 amino acids. Germline V gene data show CDR1 as PRHDT and CDR2 as FYEKMQ (reference sequence). V dropped 5 bases and J dropped 4; count of bases not matched to a gene: 4. The CDR3 sequence is CASSTRTGGTGELFF. DNA for the CDR3: TGTGCCAGCAGCACCAGGACAGGGGGCACCGGGGAGCTGTTTTTT.

This clonotype was recorded many times. V gene TRBV7-2 combines with J gene TRBJ1-5; no clear D. Germline-derived CDR1 and CDR2 are SGHTA and FQGNSA. The CDR3 is 14 amino acids. The ends were cut back, 1 base at V and 1 base at J, with 5 bases in the middle. CDR3 sequence reads: CASSLVESNQPQHF. DNA of the CDR3: TGTGCCAGCAGCTTAGTTGAGAGCAATCAGCCCCAGCATTTT.

V and J are TRBV9 and TRBJ1-4, with 11 bases matching TRBD1. Trimming at V came to 0 bases and at J to 7 bases, leaving 5 bases not matched to a gene. In germline, CDR1 is SGDLS, CDR2 YYNGEE. This CDR3 spans 16 amino acids. For the CDR3, the DNA is TGTGCCAGCAGCGTAGGGACAGGGGGCATGATTGAAAAACTGTTTTTT. Amino acids: CASSVGTGGMIEKLFF.

This clonotype was observed a single time. This chain links TRBV20-1 with TRBJ2-6; TRBD1 aligns across 7 bases. V was clipped by 0 bases and J by 1 base; unmatched bases: 6. The germline CDR1 and CDR2 sequences are DFQATT and SNEGSKA (reference sequence). There are 17 residues in the CDR3. CDR3 sequence (DNA): TGCAGTGCTAGAGATCGGACAGGTCGATCTGGGGCCAACGTCCTGACTTTC. Amino acid sequence: CSARDRTGRSGANVLTF.